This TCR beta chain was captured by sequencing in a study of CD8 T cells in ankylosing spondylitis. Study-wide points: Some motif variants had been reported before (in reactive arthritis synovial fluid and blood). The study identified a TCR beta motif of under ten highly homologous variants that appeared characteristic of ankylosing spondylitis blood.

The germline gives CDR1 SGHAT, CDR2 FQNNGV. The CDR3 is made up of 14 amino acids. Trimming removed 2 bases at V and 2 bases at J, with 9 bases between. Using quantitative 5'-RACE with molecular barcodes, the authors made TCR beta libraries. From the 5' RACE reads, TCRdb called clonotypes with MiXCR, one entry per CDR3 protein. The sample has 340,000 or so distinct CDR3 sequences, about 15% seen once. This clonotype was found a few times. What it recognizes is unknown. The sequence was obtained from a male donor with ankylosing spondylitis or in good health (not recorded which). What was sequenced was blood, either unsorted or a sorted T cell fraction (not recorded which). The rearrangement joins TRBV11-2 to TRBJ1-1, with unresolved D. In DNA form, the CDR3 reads TGTGCCAGCAGCTTATTCTCCGCAAACACTGAAGCTTTCTTT. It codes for CASSLFSANTEAFF.